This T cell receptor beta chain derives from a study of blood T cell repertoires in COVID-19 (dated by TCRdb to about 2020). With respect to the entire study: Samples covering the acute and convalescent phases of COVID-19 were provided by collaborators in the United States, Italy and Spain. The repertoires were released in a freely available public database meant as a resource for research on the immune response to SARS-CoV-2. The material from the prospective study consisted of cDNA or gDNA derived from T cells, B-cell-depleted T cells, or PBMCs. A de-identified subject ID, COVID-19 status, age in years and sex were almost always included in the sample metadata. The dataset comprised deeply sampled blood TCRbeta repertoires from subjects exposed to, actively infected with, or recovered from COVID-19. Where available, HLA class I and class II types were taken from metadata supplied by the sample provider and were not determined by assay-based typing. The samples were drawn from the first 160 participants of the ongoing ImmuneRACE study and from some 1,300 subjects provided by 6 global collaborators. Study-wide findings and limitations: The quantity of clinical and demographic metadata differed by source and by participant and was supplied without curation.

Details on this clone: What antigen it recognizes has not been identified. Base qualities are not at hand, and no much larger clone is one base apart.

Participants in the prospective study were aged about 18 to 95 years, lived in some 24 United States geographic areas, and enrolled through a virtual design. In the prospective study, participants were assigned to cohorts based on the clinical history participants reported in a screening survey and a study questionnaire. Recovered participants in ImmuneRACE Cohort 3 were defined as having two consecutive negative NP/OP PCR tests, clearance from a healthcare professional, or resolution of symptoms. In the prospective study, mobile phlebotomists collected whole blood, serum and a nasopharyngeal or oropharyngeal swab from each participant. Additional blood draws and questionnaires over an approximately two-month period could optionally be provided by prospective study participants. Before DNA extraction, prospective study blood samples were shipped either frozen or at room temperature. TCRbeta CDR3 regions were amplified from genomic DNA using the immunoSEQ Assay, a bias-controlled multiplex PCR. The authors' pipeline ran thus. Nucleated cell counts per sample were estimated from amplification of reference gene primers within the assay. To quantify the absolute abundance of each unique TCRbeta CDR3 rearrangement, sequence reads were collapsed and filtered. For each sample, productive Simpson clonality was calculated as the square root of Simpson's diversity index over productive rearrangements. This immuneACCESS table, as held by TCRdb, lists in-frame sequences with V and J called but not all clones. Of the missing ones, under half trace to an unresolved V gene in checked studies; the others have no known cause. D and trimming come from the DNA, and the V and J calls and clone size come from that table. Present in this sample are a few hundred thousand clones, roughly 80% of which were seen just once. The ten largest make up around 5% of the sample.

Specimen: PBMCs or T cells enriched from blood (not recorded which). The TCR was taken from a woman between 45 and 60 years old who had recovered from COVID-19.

The base sequence is TGTGCCAGCAGCCCCACTAGAGCCCAAGAGACCCAGTACTTC. Translated, it reads CASSPTRAQETQYF. The sequence is built from TRBV5-5 and TRBJ2-5, and the D gene may be TRBD2, 5 bases matching. The CDR3 sequence holds 14 residues, the cysteine and phenylalanine included. Just the 42-base CDR3 DNA is kept, in frame starting at base 1. V gives up 4 bases and J gives up 1 base, and the segment between their germline ends measures 11 bases. The CDR1 and CDR2 encoded by the germline V gene (reference sequence) are SGHKS and YYEKEE.